This T cell receptor (beta chain) was captured by sequencing in a study of blood T cell repertoires in COVID-19. For the study at large: The study drew acute and convalescent COVID-19 samples from the United States, Italy and Spain. From T cells, B-cell-depleted T cells, or PBMCs came the material, which was cDNA or gDNA.

Those who participated ranged in age from roughly 18 to 89 years and resided in 20 to 30 US areas. Per the authors' pipeline: Quantification of nucleated cells was approximated via reference gene primer amplification. The method was immunoSEQ multiplex PCR; TCRdb's version includes in-frame clones alone and lacks a portion of them. V and J calls and clone size come straight from that table; D and trimming were deduced from the DNA. The sample holds 220,000 or so clones, over 75% seen once. V was pared by 4 bases and J by 3 bases, with 10 bases between. This CDR3 contains 13 residues. CDR1 is SGDLS and CDR2 is YYNGEE in the germline V gene.

Sequencing used PBMCs or T cells enriched from blood (not recorded which). The source of this sequence is a woman aged 18-29 years in a cohort exposed to, infected with or recovered from COVID-19 (not recorded which). The chain employs TRBV9 and TRBJ1-1; D is unclear. As DNA, the CDR3 is TGTGCCAGCAGCTTCCGGGAGGACACTGAAGCTTTCTTT. This encodes CASSFREDTEAFF.